The entry that follows covers one TCR beta chain sequence. What it binds is not known. These data come from a study of T cell responses to AZD1222 COVID-19 vaccine. V lost 4 bases and J 0 bases, leaving 10 bases between the germline ends. The CDR3 loop spans 15 amino acids. Germline CDR1 is LGHNA and CDR2 is YSLEER. Overall study results and limits: Regions left unmutated in variants are reportedly the target of nearly half of spike-specific TCRs.

The repertoire was sequenced with immunoSEQ multiplex PCR; TCRdb's copy has only in-frame clones and lacks some. Counted here are 120,000 or so clones, around 82% occurring once; the ten biggest clones make up 3.5% to 5%. The chain combines TRBV4-3 with TRBJ1-3; no firm D call. The specimen was peripheral blood, collected on day 0 of AZD1222 vaccination. This sequence originates from an adult in good health. The CDR3 spells CASSLSRASGNTIYF. CDR3 in DNA: TGCGCCAGCAGCCTCTCTAGGGCCTCTGGAAACACCATATATTTT.